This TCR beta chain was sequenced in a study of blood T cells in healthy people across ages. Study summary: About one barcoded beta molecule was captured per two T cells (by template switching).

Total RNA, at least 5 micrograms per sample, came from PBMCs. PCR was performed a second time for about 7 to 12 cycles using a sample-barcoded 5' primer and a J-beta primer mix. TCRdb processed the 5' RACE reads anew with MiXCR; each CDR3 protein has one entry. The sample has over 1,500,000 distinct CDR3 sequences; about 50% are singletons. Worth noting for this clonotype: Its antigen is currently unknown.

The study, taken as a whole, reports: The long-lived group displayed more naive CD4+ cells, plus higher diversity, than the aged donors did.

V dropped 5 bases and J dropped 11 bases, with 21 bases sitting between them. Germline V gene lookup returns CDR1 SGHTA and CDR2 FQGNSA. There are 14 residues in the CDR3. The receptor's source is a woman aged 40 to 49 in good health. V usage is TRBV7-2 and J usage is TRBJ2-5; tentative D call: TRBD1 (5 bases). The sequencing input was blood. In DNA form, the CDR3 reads TGTGCCAGCAGCCCTAGGTTAGGGGCCTACGGGCAGTACTTC. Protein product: CASSPRLGAYGQYF.